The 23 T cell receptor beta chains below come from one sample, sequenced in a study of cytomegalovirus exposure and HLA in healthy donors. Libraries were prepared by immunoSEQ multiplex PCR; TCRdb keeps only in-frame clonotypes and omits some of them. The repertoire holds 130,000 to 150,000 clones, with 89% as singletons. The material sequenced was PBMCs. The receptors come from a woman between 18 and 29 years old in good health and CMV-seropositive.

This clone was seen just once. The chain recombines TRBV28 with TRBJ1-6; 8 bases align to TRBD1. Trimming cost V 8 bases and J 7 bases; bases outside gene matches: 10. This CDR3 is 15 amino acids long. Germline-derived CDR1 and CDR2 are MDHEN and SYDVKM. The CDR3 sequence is CASQTSQGGNSPLHF. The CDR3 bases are TGTGCCAGCCAAACCTCACAGGGGGGGAATTCACCCCTCCACTTT.

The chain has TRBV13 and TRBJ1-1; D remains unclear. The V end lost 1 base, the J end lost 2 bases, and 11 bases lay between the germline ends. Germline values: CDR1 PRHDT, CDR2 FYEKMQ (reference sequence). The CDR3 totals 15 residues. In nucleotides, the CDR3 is TGTGCCAGCAGCTTAGCGGTCAAAAGAAACACTGAAGCTTTCTTT. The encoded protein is CASSLAVKRNTEAFF. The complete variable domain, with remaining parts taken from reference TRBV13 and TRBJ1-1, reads AAGVIQSPRHLIKEKRETATLKCYPIPRHDTVYWYQQGPGQDPQFLISFYEKMQSDKGSIPDRFSAQQFSDYHSELNMSSLELGDSALYFCASSLAVKRNTEAFFGQGTRLTVV.

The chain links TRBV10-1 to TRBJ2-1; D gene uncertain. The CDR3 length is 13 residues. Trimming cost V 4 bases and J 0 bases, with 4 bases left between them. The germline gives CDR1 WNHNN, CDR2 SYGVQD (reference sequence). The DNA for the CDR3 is TGCGCCAGCAGTGGACTCTCCTACAATGAGCAGTTCTTC. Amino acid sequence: CASSGLSYNEQFF.

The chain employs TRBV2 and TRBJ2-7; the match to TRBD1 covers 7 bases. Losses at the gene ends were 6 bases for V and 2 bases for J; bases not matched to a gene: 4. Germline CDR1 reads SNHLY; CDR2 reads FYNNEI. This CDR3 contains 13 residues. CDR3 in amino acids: CASRRDSAYEQYF. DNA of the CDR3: TGTGCCAGCAGAAGGGACAGTGCCTACGAGCAGTACTTC.

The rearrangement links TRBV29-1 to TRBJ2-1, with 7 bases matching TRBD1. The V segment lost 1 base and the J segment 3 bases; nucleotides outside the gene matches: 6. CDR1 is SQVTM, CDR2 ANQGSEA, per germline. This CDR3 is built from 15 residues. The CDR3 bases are TGCAGCGTTGAAGGGACAGGAACTAACTACAATGAGCAGTTCTTC. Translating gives CSVEGTGTNYNEQFF.

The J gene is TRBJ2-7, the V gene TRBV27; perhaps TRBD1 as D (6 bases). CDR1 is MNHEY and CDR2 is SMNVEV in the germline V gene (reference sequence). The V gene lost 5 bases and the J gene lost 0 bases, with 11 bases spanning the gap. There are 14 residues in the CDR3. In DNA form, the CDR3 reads TGTGCCAGCAGTGACAGGTTGAGCTCCTACGAGCAGTACTTC. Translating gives CASSDRLSSYEQYF.

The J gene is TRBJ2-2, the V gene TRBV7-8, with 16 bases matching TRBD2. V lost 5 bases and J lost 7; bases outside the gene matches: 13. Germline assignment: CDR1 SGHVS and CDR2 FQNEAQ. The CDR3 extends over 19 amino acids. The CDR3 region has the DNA TGTGCCAGCAGCCATCCCGGGACTAGCGGGGGGGCATACTTCGGGGAGCTGTTTTTT. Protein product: CASSHPGTSGGAYFGELFF.

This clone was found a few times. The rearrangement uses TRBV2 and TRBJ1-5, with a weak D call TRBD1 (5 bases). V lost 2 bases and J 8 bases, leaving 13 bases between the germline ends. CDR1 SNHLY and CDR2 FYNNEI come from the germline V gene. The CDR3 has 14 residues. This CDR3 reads CASSERGRSKPQHF. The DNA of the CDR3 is TGTGCCAGCAGTGAAAGGGGCAGGTCGAAGCCCCAGCATTTT. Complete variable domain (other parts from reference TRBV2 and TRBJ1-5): EPEVTQTPSHQVTQMGQEVILRCVPISNHLYFYWYRQILGQKVEFLVSFYNNEISEKSEIFDDQFSVERPDGSNFTLKIRSTKLEDSAMYFCASSERGRSKPQHFGDGTRLSIL.

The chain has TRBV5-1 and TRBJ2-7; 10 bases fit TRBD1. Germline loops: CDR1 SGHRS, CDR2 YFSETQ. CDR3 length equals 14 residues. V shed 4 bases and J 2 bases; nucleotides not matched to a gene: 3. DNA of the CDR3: TGCGCCAGCAGCATCGGACAGGGGGCCTACGAGCAGTACTTC. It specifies CASSIGQGAYEQYF.

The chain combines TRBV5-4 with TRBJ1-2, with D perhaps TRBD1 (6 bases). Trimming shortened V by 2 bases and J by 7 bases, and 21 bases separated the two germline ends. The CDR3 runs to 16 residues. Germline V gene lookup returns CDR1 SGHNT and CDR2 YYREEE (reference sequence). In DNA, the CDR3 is TGTGCCAGCAGCTTACCTGGGGACACAGTATTGAGTGGCTACACCTTC. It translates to CASSLPGDTVLSGYTF.

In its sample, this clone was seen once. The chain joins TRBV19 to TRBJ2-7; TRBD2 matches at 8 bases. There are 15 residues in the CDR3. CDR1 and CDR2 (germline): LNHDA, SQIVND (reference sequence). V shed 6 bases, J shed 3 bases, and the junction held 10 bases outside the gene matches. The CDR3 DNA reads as TGTGCCAGTAGCGGGGGGGGCGTACCCATCTACGAGCAGTACTTC. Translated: CASSGGGVPIYEQYF.

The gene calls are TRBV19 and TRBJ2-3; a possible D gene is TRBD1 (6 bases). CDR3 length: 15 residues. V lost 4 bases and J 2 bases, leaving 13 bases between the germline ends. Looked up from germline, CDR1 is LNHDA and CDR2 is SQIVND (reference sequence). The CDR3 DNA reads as TGTGCCAGTAGTACATGGAGGACAGACACAGATACGCAGTATTTT. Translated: CASSTWRTDTDTQYF. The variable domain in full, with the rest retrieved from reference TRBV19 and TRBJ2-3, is DGGITQSPKYLFRKEGQNVTLSCEQNLNHDAMYWYRQDPGQGLRLIYYSQIVNDFQKGDIAEGYSVSREKKESFPLTVTSAQKNPTAFYLCASSTWRTDTDTQYFGPGTRLTVL.

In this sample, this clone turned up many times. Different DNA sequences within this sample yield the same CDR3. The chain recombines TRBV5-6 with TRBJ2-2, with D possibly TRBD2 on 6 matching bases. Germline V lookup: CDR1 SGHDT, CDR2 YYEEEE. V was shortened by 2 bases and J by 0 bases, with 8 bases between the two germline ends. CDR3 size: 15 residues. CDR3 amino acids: CASSLGGTNTGELFF. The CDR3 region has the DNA TGTGCCAGCAGCTTAGGCGGGACGAACACCGGGGAGCTGTTTTTT.

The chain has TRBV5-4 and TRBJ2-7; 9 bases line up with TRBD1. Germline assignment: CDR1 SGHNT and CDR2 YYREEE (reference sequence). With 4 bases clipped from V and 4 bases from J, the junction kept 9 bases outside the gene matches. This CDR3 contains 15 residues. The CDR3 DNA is TGTGCCAGCAGCCCCTTTCAAGACAGGGGGTACGAGCAGTACTTC. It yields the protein CASSPFQDRGYEQYF.

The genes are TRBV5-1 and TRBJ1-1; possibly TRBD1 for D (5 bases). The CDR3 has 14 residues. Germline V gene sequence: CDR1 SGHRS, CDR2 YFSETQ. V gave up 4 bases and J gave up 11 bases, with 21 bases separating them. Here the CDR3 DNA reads TGCGCCAGCAGCCCAGGGACGGGTGGGAGGTCTGCTTTCTTT. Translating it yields CASSPGTGGRSAFF.

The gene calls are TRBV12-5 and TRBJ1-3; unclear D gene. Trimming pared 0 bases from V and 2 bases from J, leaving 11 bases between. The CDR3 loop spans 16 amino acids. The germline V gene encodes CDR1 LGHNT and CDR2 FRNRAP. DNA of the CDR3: TGTGCTAGTGGTTTGGTACTAGGTCAGACTGGAAACACCATATATTTT. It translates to CASGLVLGQTGNTIYF.

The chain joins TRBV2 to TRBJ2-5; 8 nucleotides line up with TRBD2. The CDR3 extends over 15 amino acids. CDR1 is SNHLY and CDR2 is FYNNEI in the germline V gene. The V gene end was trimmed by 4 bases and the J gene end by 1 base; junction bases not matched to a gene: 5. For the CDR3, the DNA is TGTGCCAGCAGTGTTAGACTAGCGAGCCAAGAGACCCAGTACTTC. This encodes CASSVRLASQETQYF.

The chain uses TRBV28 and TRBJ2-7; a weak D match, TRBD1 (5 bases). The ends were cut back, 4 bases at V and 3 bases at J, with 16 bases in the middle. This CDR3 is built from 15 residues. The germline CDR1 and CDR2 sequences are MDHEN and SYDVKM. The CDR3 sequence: CASSSTASTFYEQYF. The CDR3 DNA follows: TGTGCCAGCAGTTCGACAGCTTCCACCTTCTACGAGCAGTACTTC.

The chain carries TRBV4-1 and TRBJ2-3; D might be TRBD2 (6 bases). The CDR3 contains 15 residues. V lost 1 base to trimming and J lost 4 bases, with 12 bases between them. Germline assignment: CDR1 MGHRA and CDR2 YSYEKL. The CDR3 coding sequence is TGCGCCAGCAGCCAAGTCCCCGGGGAGGCAGATACGCAGTATTTT. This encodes CASSQVPGEADTQYF.

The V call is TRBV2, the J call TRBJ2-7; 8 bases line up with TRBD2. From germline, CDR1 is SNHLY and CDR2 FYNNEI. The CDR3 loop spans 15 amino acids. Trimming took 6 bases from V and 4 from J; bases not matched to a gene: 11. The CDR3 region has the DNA TGTGCCAGCAGCGTTCTAGCGGGCGGGAGATACGAGCAGTACTTC. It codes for CASSVLAGGRYEQYF.

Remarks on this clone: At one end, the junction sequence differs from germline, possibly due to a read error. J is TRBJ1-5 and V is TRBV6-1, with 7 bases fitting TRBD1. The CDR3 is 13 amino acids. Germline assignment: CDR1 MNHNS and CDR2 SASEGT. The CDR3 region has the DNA TGTGCCAGCGGTGACAGGGCCGTTCAGCCCCAGCATTTT. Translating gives CASGDRAVQPQHF.

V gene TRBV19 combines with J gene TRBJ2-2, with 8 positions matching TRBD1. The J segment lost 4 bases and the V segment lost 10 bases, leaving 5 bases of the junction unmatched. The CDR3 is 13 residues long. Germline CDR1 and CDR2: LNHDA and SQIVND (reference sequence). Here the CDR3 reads CATPGGGTGELFF. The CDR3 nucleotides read TGTGCCACCCCAGGGGGCGGCACCGGGGAGCTGTTTTTT. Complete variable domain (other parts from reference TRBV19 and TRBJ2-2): DGGITQSPKYLFRKEGQNVTLSCEQNLNHDAMYWYRQDPGQGLRLIYYSQIVNDFQKGDIAEGYSVSREKKESFPLTVTSAQKNPTAFYLCATPGGGTGELFFGEGSRLTVL.

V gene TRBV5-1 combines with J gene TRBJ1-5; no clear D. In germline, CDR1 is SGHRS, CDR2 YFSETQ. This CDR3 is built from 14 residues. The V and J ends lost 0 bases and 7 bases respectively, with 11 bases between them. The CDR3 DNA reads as TGCGCCAGCAGCTTGGCGTCCGAGGGACAGCCCCAGCATTTT. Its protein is CASSLASEGQPQHF.